This T cell receptor (beta chain) was identified during a study of shared clonotypes between healthy human individuals. Study-level results: When naive CD4 clonotypes were compared across a handful of donors, around 4.6% were shared.

Clones were sequenced by immunoSEQ multiplex PCR, and TCRdb holds only the in-frame ones, with some missing. The sample yields 1,500,000 or so clones, approximately 97% seen once. All donors were Caucasian adults living in Nashville, Tennessee. CD45RA-negative memory and CD45RA+ naive subsets were split from the CD4+ cells. Of note for this clone: Antigen specificity is unknown.

The receptor was derived from a young man in good health. Sequenced material: naive CD4+ T cells sorted from blood. Subset indicated: CD45RA+ positively selected.

CDR3 nucleotides: TGTGCCAGCAGTTATGGAGTATCAGCGCAGTATTTT. Encoded protein: CASSYGVSAQYF. This sequence joins TRBV6-5 and TRBJ2-3, with D uncertain. Trimming pared 3 bases from V and 10 bases from J, leaving 11 bases between. Per germline, CDR1 MNHEY and CDR2 SVGAGI. There are 12 residues in the CDR3.